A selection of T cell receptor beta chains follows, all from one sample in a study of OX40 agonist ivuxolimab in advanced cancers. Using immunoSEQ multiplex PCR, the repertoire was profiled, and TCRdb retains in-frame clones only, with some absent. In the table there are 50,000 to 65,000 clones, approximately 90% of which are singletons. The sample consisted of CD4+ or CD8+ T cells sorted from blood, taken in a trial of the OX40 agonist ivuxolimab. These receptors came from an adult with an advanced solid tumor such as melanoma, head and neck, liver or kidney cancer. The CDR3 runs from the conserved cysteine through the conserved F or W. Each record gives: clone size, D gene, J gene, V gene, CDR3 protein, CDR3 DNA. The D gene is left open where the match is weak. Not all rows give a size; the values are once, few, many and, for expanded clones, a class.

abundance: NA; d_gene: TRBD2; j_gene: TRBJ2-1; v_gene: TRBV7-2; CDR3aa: CASSRSLAANNEQFF; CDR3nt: TGTGCCAGCAGCCGCTCGCTAGCGGCTAACAATGAGCAGTTCTTC
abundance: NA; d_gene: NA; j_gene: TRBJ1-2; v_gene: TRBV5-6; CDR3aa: CASSLGGYGYTF; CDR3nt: TGTGCCAGCAGCTTGGGAGGCTATGGCTACACCTTC
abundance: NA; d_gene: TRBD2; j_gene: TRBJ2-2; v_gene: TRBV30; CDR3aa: CAWSWGLAGSSGELFF; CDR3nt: TGTGCCTGGAGCTGGGGACTAGCGGGGTCATCCGGGGAGCTGTTTTTT
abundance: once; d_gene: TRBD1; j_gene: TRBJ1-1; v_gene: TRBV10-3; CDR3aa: CAISPPKGQGNTEAFF; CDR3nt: TGTGCCATCAGCCCTCCGAAGGGACAGGGGAACACTGAAGCTTTCTTT
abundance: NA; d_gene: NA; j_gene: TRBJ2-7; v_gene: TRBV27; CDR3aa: CASSLFLAPAYEQYF; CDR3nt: TGTGCCAGCAGTTTATTCCTAGCGCCGGCCTACGAGCAGTACTTC
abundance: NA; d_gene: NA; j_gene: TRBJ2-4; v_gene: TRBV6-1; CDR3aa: CATVGRGDENIQYF; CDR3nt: TGTGCCACCGTCGGCAGGGGGGATGAAAACATTCAGTACTTC
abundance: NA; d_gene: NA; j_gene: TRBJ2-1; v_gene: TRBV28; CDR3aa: CATAGGGRNEQFF; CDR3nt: TGTGCCACCGCAGGGGGGGGGCGGAATGAGCAGTTCTTC
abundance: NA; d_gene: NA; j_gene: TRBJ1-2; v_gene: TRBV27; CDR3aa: CASTPKDPNYGYTF; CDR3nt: TGTGCCAGCACCCCCAAAGATCCTAACTATGGCTACACCTTC
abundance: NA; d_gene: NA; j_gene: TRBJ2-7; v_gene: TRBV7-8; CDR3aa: CASSSVGETSYEQYF; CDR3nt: TGTGCCAGCAGCTCAGTGGGGGAAACCTCCTACGAGCAGTACTTC
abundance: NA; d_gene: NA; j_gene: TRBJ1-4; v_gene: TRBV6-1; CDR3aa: CASSESLYGEKLFF; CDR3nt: TGTGCCAGCAGTGAATCCCTGTACGGTGAAAAACTGTTTTTT
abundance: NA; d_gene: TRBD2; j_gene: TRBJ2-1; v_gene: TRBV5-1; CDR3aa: CASSTGLASNEQFF; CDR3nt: TGCGCCAGCAGCACGGGACTAGCGAGCAATGAGCAGTTCTTC
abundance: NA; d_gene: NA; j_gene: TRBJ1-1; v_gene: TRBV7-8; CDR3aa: CASSARLYTEAFF; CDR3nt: TGTGCCAGCAGCGCCCGATTATACACTGAAGCTTTCTTT
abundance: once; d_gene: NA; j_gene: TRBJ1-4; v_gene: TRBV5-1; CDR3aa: CASSLGIFYGGTNEKLFF; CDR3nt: TGCGCCAGCAGCTTGGGGATCTTTTATGGGGGAACTAATGAAAAACTGTTTTTT
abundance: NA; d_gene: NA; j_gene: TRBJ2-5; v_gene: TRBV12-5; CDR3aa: CASGLALGQETQYF; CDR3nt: TGTGCTAGTGGTTTGGCGCTGGGTCAAGAGACCCAGTACTTC
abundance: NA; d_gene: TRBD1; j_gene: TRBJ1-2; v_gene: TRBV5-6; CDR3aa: CASSARQGHYGYTF; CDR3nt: TGTGCCAGCAGCGCAAGACAGGGACACTATGGCTACACCTTC
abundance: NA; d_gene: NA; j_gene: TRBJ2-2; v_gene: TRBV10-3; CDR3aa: CAIGDPTPGELFF; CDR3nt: TGTGCCATCGGTGATCCCACACCCGGGGAGCTGTTTTTT
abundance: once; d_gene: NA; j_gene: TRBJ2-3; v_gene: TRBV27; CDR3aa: CASSPRGITDTQYF; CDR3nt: TGTGCCAGCAGCCCTCGAGGGATCACAGATACGCAGTATTTT
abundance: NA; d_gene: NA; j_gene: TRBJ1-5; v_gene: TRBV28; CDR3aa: CASSAAGYSNQPQHF; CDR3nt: TGTGCCAGCAGTGCCGCAGGGTATAGCAATCAGCCCCAGCATTTT
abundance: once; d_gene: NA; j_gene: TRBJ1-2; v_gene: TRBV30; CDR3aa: CAWSPGASYGYTF; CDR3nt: TGTGCCTGGAGCCCAGGGGCGAGCTATGGCTACACCTTC
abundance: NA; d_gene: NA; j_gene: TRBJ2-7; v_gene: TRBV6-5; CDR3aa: CASSSVSSYEQYF; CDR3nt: TGTGCCAGCAGTTCAGTGAGCTCCTACGAGCAGTACTTC
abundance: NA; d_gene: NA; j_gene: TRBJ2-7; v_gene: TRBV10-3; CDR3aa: CAISEGTPKEQYF; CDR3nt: TGTGCCATCAGTGAAGGGACACCTAAGGAGCAGTACTTC
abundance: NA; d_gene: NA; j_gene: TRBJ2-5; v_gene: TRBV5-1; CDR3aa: CASSLGRGQETQYF; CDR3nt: TGCGCCAGCAGCTTAGGCAGGGGACAAGAGACCCAGTACTTC
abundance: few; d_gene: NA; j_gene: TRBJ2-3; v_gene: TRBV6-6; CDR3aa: CASSYMATSTDTQYF; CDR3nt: TGTGCCAGCAGTTACATGGCTACTAGCACAGATACGCAGTATTTT
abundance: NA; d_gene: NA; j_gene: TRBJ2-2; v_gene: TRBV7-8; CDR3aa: CASSGTGLTGELFF; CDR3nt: TGTGCCAGCAGCGGCACAGGGCTAACCGGGGAGCTGTTTTTT
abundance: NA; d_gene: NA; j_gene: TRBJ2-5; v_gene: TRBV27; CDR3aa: CASSRRGSSEETQYF; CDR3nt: TGTGCCAGCAGCCGCCGGGGGTCGTCCGAAGAGACCCAGTACTTC
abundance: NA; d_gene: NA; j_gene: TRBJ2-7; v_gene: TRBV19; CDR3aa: CASSMTTGRNNEQYF; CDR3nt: TGTGCCAGTAGTATGACGACAGGACGTAACAACGAGCAGTACTTC
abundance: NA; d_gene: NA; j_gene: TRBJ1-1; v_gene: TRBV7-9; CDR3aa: CASSLGMPGNTEAFF; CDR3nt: TGTGCCAGCAGCTTAGGAATGCCCGGGAACACTGAAGCTTTCTTT
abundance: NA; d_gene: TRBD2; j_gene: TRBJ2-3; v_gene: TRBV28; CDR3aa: CASRTSGTDTQYF; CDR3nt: TGTGCCAGCAGGACTAGCGGCACAGATACGCAGTATTTT